The 18 T cell receptor beta chains below come from one sample, sequenced in a study of blood T cell repertoires in COVID-19. Measured with immunoSEQ multiplex PCR; TCRdb has only the in-frame clones, and not every one. The sample includes under 450,000 clones, roughly 90% of them seen just once. Specimen: peripheral blood. These receptors all come from a woman aged 40 to 55 with COVID-19, enrolled during active disease.

The rearrangement uses TRBV7-2 and TRBJ2-6; 7 bases are a match to TRBD1. Losses at the gene ends were 5 bases for V and 3 bases for J; bases not matched to a gene: 7. Germline V lookup: CDR1 SGHTA, CDR2 FQGNSA. This CDR3 spans 16 amino acids. The CDR3 nucleotides are TGTGCCAGCAGCCCCCAGGGGGTGGGTGGGGCCAACGTCCTGACTTTC. Amino acids: CASSPQGVGGANVLTF.

The sample holds a few counts of this clone. The chain combines TRBV9 with TRBJ1-3; tentative D call: TRBD1 (5 bases). CDR3 length: 16 residues. Germline assignment: CDR1 SGDLS and CDR2 YYNGEE. The germline V and J ends were trimmed by 3 bases and 0 bases, with 13 bases remaining between them. DNA of the CDR3: TGTGCCAGCAGCGATGGCAGGGCAGACTCTGGAAACACCATATATTTT. Its protein is CASSDGRADSGNTIYF.

This clone was counted once. V and J are TRBV20-1 and TRBJ1-1; D unresolved. There are 14 residues in the CDR3. The V end lost 3 bases, the J end lost 0 bases, and 11 bases lay between the germline ends. The V gene's germline CDR1 is DFQATT and CDR2 SNEGSKA (reference sequence). This chain's CDR3 is CSASGRVMNTEAFF. CDR3 DNA: TGCAGTGCTAGTGGGAGAGTCATGAACACTGAAGCTTTCTTT.

This chain connects TRBV9 to TRBJ2-1; 9 bases are shared with TRBD2. Trimming took 0 bases from V and 8 from J; bases not matched to a gene: 9. Germline V gene sequence: CDR1 SGDLS, CDR2 YYNGEE. The CDR3 contains 16 residues. The CDR3 loop reads CASSVVPSGTGDEQFF. In DNA, the CDR3 is TGTGCCAGCAGCGTAGTCCCTAGCGGGACGGGTGATGAGCAGTTCTTC.

This chain connects TRBV7-3 to TRBJ1-2; 11 bases are a match to TRBD1. The germline CDR1 and CDR2 sequences are SGHTA and FQGTGA. The trim removed 5 bases at V and 2 bases at J, leaving 4 bases unmatched. This CDR3 is 15 amino acids long. DNA for the CDR3: TGTGCCAGCAGCCCTGGACAGGGGGCGAACTATGGCTACACCTTC. It specifies CASSPGQGANYGYTF.

The chain is built from TRBV28 and TRBJ2-1; a possible D gene is TRBD1 (6 bases). The CDR3 is 15 amino acids. V was cut by 3 bases and J by 4 bases, with 13 bases left in between. In germline, CDR1 is MDHEN, CDR2 SYDVKM. The CDR3 DNA reads as TGTGCCAGCAGTTTTGGACAGAATGAGTACAATGAGCAGTTCTTC. It is translated as CASSFGQNEYNEQFF.

The chain has TRBV7-3 and TRBJ1-2; D is possibly TRBD1 (6 bases). V gave up 5 bases and J gave up 0 bases, with 10 bases separating them. CDR3 size: 14 residues. Germline loops: CDR1 SGHTA, CDR2 FQGTGA. The CDR3 loop is CASSPDRTNYGYTF. For the CDR3, the DNA is TGTGCCAGCAGCCCCGACAGGACTAACTATGGCTACACCTTC.

Turning to this clone: The same CDR3 arises from other DNA sequences in this sample as well. The chain combines TRBV2 with TRBJ2-7; D is unclear. Germline CDR1 reads SNHLY; CDR2 reads FYNNEI. V was trimmed by 6 bases and J by 4 bases, leaving 10 bases between them. The CDR3 has 12 amino acids. CDR3 region: CASRVRSYEQYF. The CDR3 DNA follows: TGTGCCAGCAGGGTCAGGTCATACGAGCAGTACTTC.

The chain couples TRBV5-8 to TRBJ1-6, with TRBD1 matching over 9 bases. CDR3 size: 15 residues. Per germline, CDR1 SGHTS and CDR2 YDEGEE. V lost 4 bases to trimming and J lost 8 bases; unmatched junction nucleotides: 7. The CDR3 DNA reads as TGTGCCAGCAGCGCCCGGGACAGGGCTTATTCACCCCTCCACTTT. It yields the protein CASSARDRAYSPLHF.

The J gene is TRBJ1-1, the V gene TRBV29-1, with D perhaps TRBD1 (5 bases). The CDR3 runs 11 residues. The germline gives CDR1 SQVTM, CDR2 ANQGSEA. The germline V and J ends were trimmed by 7 bases and 0 bases, with 6 bases remaining between them. CDR3 residues: CSGQMNTEAFF. The CDR3 DNA reads as TGCAGCGGACAGATGAACACTGAAGCTTTCTTT.

The rearrangement links TRBV5-4 to TRBJ1-1, with 9 bases lining up with TRBD1. The germline gives CDR1 SGHNT, CDR2 YYREEE (reference sequence). Trimming at V came to 3 bases and at J to 5 bases, leaving 11 bases not matched to a gene. The CDR3 covers 16 residues. This CDR3 is CASSSGTGRIRTEAFF. CDR3 nucleotide sequence: TGTGCCAGCAGCTCTGGGACAGGGAGAATAAGGACTGAAGCTTTCTTT. Combining the CDR3 with reference TRBV5-4 and TRBJ1-1 gives the whole variable domain ETGVTQSPTHLIKTRGQQVTLRCSSQSGHNTVSWYQQALGQGPQFIFQYYREEENGRGNFPPRFSGLQFPNYSSELNVNALELDDSALYLCASSSGTGRIRTEAFFGQGTRLTVV.

This chain links TRBV28 with TRBJ2-5; no clear D gene. The CDR3 is made up of 15 amino acids. V was trimmed by 1 base and J by 4 bases, leaving 13 bases between them. Germline V CDR1 and CDR2: MDHEN, SYDVKM. CDR3 loop: CASSLSPGATETQYF. CDR3 nucleotide sequence: TGTGCCAGCAGTTTATCTCCAGGCGCGACAGAGACCCAGTACTTC.

The chain employs TRBV6-5 and TRBJ2-7, with D possibly being TRBD2 (5 bases). The CDR3 extends over 13 amino acids. CDR1 is MNHEY and CDR2 is SVGAGI in the germline V gene. V shed 7 bases and J shed 3 bases, with 13 bases lying between them. CDR3 residues: CASIDSAGYEQYF. DNA for the CDR3: TGTGCCAGCATCGACTCCGCGGGCTACGAGCAGTACTTC.

V and J are TRBV5-1 and TRBJ2-5; D not certain. The CDR3 has 13 amino acids. CDR1 is SGHRS and CDR2 is YFSETQ in the germline V gene. V lost 0 bases to trimming and J lost 5 bases, with 8 bases between them. CDR3 region: CASSLVVEETQYF. The CDR3 nucleotides are TGCGCCAGCAGCTTGGTTGTGGAGGAGACCCAGTACTTC.

J is TRBJ1-2 and V is TRBV9, with a tentative D call TRBD1 (6 bases). V lost 4 bases and J 14 bases, leaving 21 bases between the germline ends. Germline V gene lookup returns CDR1 SGDLS and CDR2 YYNGEE. There are 13 residues in the CDR3. The CDR3 DNA is TGTGCCAGCAGCTTAGCCAACCAACAGGGACGGACCTTC. This gives the protein CASSLANQQGRTF. Combining the CDR3 with reference TRBV9 and TRBJ1-2 gives the whole variable domain DSGVTQTPKHLITATGQRVTLRCSPRSGDLSVYWYQQSLDQGLQFLIQYYNGEERAKGNILERFSAQQFPDLHSELNLSSLELGDSALYFCASSLANQQGRTFGSGTRLTVV.

The chain employs TRBV6-2 or TRBV6-3 and TRBJ2-7; D might be TRBD2 (6 bases). This CDR3 is 17 amino acids long. CDR1 MNHEY and CDR2 SVGEGT come from the germline V gene. V lost 2 bases, J lost 3 bases, and 20 bases lay in between. The CDR3 bases are TGTGCCAGCAGTTACGCAATCGGTGGAGGGAGTCTCTACGAGCAGTACTTC. Its protein is CASSYAIGGGSLYEQYF.

The chain joins TRBV4-1 to TRBJ1-2, with 8 positions matching TRBD1. This CDR3 has 15 residues. The germline V gene has CDR1 MGHRA and CDR2 YSYEKL. V was clipped by 4 bases and J by 2 bases; unmatched bases: 6. CDR3 nucleotide sequence: TGCGCCAGCAGCCCAGGACAGGGAACAAACTATGGCTACACCTTC. Translated, it gives CASSPGQGTNYGYTF.

V is TRBV3-1 (or the pseudogene TRBV3-2) and J is TRBJ2-1; 8 bases fit TRBD1. Trimming took 4 bases from V and 3 from J; bases not matched to a gene: 5. The CDR3 covers 15 residues. Germline V gene sequence: CDR1 LGHDT, CDR2 YNNKEL (reference sequence). CDR3 sequence: CASSLTGTGYNEQFF. In nucleotides, the CDR3 is TGTGCCAGCAGCCTGACCGGGACAGGCTACAATGAGCAGTTCTTC.